The 30 T cell receptor beta chains below all came from one sample that was sequenced in a study of blood T cell repertoires in COVID-19. Method: immunoSEQ multiplex PCR; TCRdb's copy keeps in-frame clones and lacks some. Among 150,000 to 200,000 clones listed, roughly 81% were seen once. The sample consisted of peripheral blood. These receptor sequences come from an elderly woman with COVID-19, enrolled during active disease.

The V call is TRBV30, the J call TRBJ1-2; D is undetermined. Per the germline V gene, CDR1 is GTSNPN and CDR2 is SVGIG (reference sequence). The CDR3 runs to 13 residues. V lost 2 bases and J lost 3, with 10 bases in between. CDR3 sequence reads: CAWSPGIDYGYTF. DNA of the CDR3: TGTGCCTGGAGTCCAGGAATTGACTATGGCTACACCTTC.

This chain joins TRBV29-1 and TRBJ2-3, with 8 bases that match TRBD1. The V segment lost 1 base and the J segment 3 bases; nucleotides outside the gene matches: 9. This CDR3 region has 16 residues. Germline V gene data show CDR1 as SQVTM and CDR2 as ANQGSEA. In DNA form, the CDR3 reads TGCAGCGTTGAAGCTCCCCGGACAGGGAGTACAGATACGCAGTATTTT. It yields the protein CSVEAPRTGSTDTQYF.

This chain connects TRBV24-1 to TRBJ1-2; D gene unclear. V lost 7 bases to trimming and J lost 6 bases, with 8 bases between them. Per the germline V gene, CDR1 is KGHDR and CDR2 is SFDVKD. This CDR3 comprises 11 residues. The CDR3 DNA follows: TGTGCCACCAGAGGACTCGATGGCTACACCTTC. It is translated as CATRGLDGYTF.

The J gene is TRBJ2-3, the V gene TRBV24-1, with 11 positions matching TRBD2. J gave up 4 bases and V 3 bases, and 2 bases lay outside the gene matches. The CDR3 is 15 amino acids. The germline V gene has CDR1 KGHDR and CDR2 SFDVKD. This CDR3 is CATSDPTSGADTQYF. CDR3 sequence (DNA): TGTGCCACCAGTGATCCGACTAGCGGGGCAGATACGCAGTATTTT.

The rearrangement uses TRBV19 and TRBJ1-4, with TRBD1 as a possible D gene (5 bases). Per germline, CDR1 LNHDA and CDR2 SQIVND (reference sequence). CDR3 length equals 11 residues. The germline V and J ends were trimmed by 4 bases and 11 bases, with 8 bases remaining between them. The CDR3 DNA follows: TGTGCCAGTAGTACCGGGGGGAAACTGTTTTTT. This encodes CASSTGGKLFF.

The V and J genes are TRBV28 and TRBJ1-1, with 10 bases lining up with TRBD1. The V segment lost 6 bases and the J segment 6 bases; nucleotides outside the gene matches: 10. The germline V gene encodes CDR1 MDHEN and CDR2 SYDVKM. The CDR3 totals 15 residues. Here the CDR3 DNA reads TGTGCCAGCAGATATCCCGGGACAGGGGACGCTGAAGCTTTCTTT. Translated: CASRYPGTGDAEAFF.

The chain combines TRBV6-6 with TRBJ2-3; D possibly corresponds to TRBD2 (6 bases). The ends were cut back, 6 bases at V and 4 bases at J, with 17 bases in the middle. Looked up from germline, CDR1 is MNHNY and CDR2 is SVGAGI (reference sequence). CDR3 length equals 15 residues. The CDR3 DNA is TGTGCCAGCAGCCGAATTCGGGGGACCGCAGATACGCAGTATTTT. Translated: CASSRIRGTADTQYF.

This clone was detected once. V and J are TRBV19 and TRBJ1-1; D is possibly TRBD1 (5 bases). CDR1 is LNHDA and CDR2 is SQIVND in the germline V gene (reference sequence). This CDR3 contains 14 residues. The V end lost 9 bases, the J end lost 4 bases, and 18 bases lay between the germline ends. The CDR3 here is CASRRTRQSTEAFF. The CDR3 DNA follows: TGTGCCAGCCGACGGACACGCCAGAGCACTGAAGCTTTCTTT.

The chain combines TRBV5-1 with TRBJ2-5; 7 positions agree with TRBD1. From germline, CDR1 is SGHRS and CDR2 YFSETQ. After removal of 0 bases from V and 4 bases from J, the junction contained 12 bases not matched to a gene. This CDR3 has 17 residues. This chain's CDR3 is CASSLGQGGDVPETQYF. Written as DNA, the CDR3 is TGCGCCAGCAGCTTGGGACAGGGTGGAGACGTCCCAGAGACCCAGTACTTC.

The chain links TRBV19 to TRBJ1-6; D uncertain. CDR3 size: 14 residues. V was clipped by 3 bases and J by 6 bases, with 9 bases between them. Germline CDR1 and CDR2: LNHDA and SQIVND (reference sequence). The CDR3 spells CASSILTGNSPLHF. The CDR3 DNA reads TGTGCCAGTAGTATCTTGACGGGTAATTCACCCCTCCACTTT.

The V gene is TRBV10-1, the J gene TRBJ1-4; unclear D gene. The V gene's germline CDR1 is WNHNN and CDR2 SYGVQD (reference sequence). The CDR3 has 12 amino acids. V lost 7 bases and J 8 bases, leaving 11 bases between the germline ends. In DNA form, the CDR3 reads TGCGCCAGCAAGCGGGTTCGGGAAAAACTGTTTTTT. Encoded protein: CASKRVREKLFF.

The V and J genes are TRBV9 and TRBJ2-6; TRBD1 agrees at 7 bases. The CDR3 runs to 15 residues. Unmatched junction bases numbered 2, after V lost 2 bases and J lost 3 bases. Per germline, CDR1 SGDLS and CDR2 YYNGEE. This CDR3 is CASSVSGGGANVLTF. CDR3 in DNA: TGTGCCAGCAGCGTTTCAGGGGGTGGGGCCAACGTCCTGACTTTC.

The chain is built from TRBV29-1 and TRBJ2-7, with TRBD1 matching over 9 bases. Germline V gene sequence: CDR1 SQVTM, CDR2 ANQGSEA. CDR3 size: 14 residues. With 6 bases clipped from V and 2 bases from J, the junction kept 8 bases outside the gene matches. CDR3 bases: TGCAGCGTGGCTGACAGGGGGACTACCTACGAGCAGTACTTC. Protein product: CSVADRGTTYEQYF.

This sequence joins TRBV2 and TRBJ1-5, with 10 positions matching TRBD1. V trimming: 5 bases; J trimming: 1 base; junction bases outside the gene matches: 14. In germline, CDR1 is SNHLY, CDR2 FYNNEI. The CDR3 sequence is 19 residues long. In DNA, the CDR3 is TGTGCCAGCAGTCAATGGGACAGGGGATGGGGTAAGAGCAATCAGCCCCAGCATTTT. Protein sequence: CASSQWDRGWGKSNQPQHF.

This chain uses TRBV12-3 or TRBV12-4 with TRBJ1-3; D ambiguous. The CDR3 totals 13 residues. V was trimmed by 4 bases and J by 1 base, leaving 5 bases between them. CDR3 DNA sequence: TGTGCCAGCAGTTCTGTATCTGGAAACACCATATATTTT. Translating gives CASSSVSGNTIYF.

V usage is TRBV30 and J usage is TRBJ1-2, with D perhaps matching TRBD1 (5 bases). This CDR3 has 12 residues. The germline V gene encodes CDR1 GTSNPN and CDR2 SVGIG (reference sequence). V lost 0 bases, J lost 8 bases, and 10 bases lay in between. The CDR3 DNA is TGTGCCTGGAGTGTCGGGGGTGGCGGCTACACCTTC. Translated, it gives CAWSVGGGGYTF.

For this clone: The same CDR3 arises from other DNA sequences in this sample as well. This chain joins TRBV27 and TRBJ1-2; 9 bases match TRBD1. Unmatched junction bases numbered 0, after V lost 2 bases and J lost 2 bases. Germline V lookup: CDR1 MNHEY, CDR2 SMNVEV (reference sequence). The CDR3 is 14 residues long. CDR3 in amino acids: CASSLGQGNYGYTF. As DNA, the CDR3 is TGTGCCAGCAGTTTAGGACAGGGGAACTATGGCTACACCTTC.

This chain connects TRBV28 to TRBJ1-2; D is possibly TRBD1 (5 bases). Trimming cost V 2 bases and J 4 bases, with 14 bases left between them. The germline V gene encodes CDR1 MDHEN and CDR2 SYDVKM. The CDR3 spans 15 residues. CDR3 sequence: CASSLRQGLVYGYTF. The CDR3 nucleotides read TGTGCCAGCAGTTTAAGGCAGGGCCTCGTCTATGGCTACACCTTC.

The rearrangement uses TRBV1 and TRBJ2-5; no check of the table's D call, TRBD2, against the DNA was made. TRBV1 constitutes a pseudogene. The CDR3 loop spans 18 amino acids. The CDR3 loop reads CTSSQSGGGGGFQETQYF. CDR3 nucleotides: TGCACCAGCAGCCAAAGTGGAGGCGGGGGGGGATTTCAAGAGACCCAGTACTTC.

V is TRBV21-1 and J is TRBJ2-2; TRBD1, the D gene given by the table, was not confirmed from the DNA. TRBV21-1 is a pseudogene. This CDR3 is built from 17 residues. The CDR3 nucleotides are TGTGCCAGCAGCTCGTGGACAGGTTCCCCCCTCACCGGGGAGCTGTTTTTT. Amino acids: CASSSWTGSPLTGELFF.

This chain links TRBV3-1 (or the pseudogene TRBV3-2) with TRBJ2-2; 9 bases fit TRBD1. Germline-derived CDR1 and CDR2 are LGHDT and YNNKEL (reference sequence). This CDR3 has 14 amino acids. V shed 7 bases and J 2 bases; nucleotides not matched to a gene: 2. The CDR3 loop is CASMGQGNTGELFF. In nucleotides, the CDR3 is TGTGCCAGCATGGGACAGGGAAACACCGGGGAGCTGTTTTTT.

This clone was detected many times. CDR3 in DNA: TGTGCCAGCAGTTTATTCCTAGGACTAGCGGGAGTGGCTACAGATACGCAGTATTTT. It codes for CASSLFLGLAGVATDTQYF. This chain connects TRBV28 to TRBJ2-3, with TRBD2 matching 13 bases. V dropped 1 base and J dropped 3; count of bases not matched to a gene: 10. The CDR3 is 19 amino acids. Per germline, CDR1 MDHEN and CDR2 SYDVKM.

The chain employs TRBV9 and TRBJ2-3; 9 bases agree with TRBD2. Trimming at V came to 0 bases and at J to 6 bases, leaving 5 bases not matched to a gene. The CDR3 totals 15 residues. The germline V gene encodes CDR1 SGDLS and CDR2 YYNGEE. CDR3 loop: CASSVAGGRADTQYF. CDR3 nucleotides: TGTGCCAGCAGCGTAGCTGGCGGGAGGGCCGATACGCAGTATTTT. The full variable domain, with the rest looked up from reference TRBV9 and TRBJ2-3, is DSGVTQTPKHLITATGQRVTLRCSPRSGDLSVYWYQQSLDQGLQFLIQYYNGEERAKGNILERFSAQQFPDLHSELNLSSLELGDSALYFCASSVAGGRADTQYFGPGTRLTVL.

This clone has just a few counts. This chain connects TRBV4-1 to TRBJ2-1, with D hard to call. Looked up from germline, CDR1 is MGHRA and CDR2 is YSYEKL. The CDR3 extends over 12 amino acids. V lost 4 bases and J lost 9, with 10 bases in between. CDR3 loop: CASSRNTGEQFF. The CDR3 DNA sequence: TGCGCCAGCAGCCGGAACACGGGTGAGCAGTTCTTC.

In its sample, this clone was seen a few times. The V gene is TRBV3-1 (or the pseudogene TRBV3-2), the J gene TRBJ1-2; D uncertain. Trimming pared 0 bases from V and 3 bases from J, leaving 8 bases between. Germline V gene lookup returns CDR1 LGHDT and CDR2 YNNKEL (reference sequence). The CDR3 loop spans 14 amino acids. The CDR3 is CASSQDRGYYGYTF. The CDR3 DNA follows: TGTGCCAGCAGCCAAGATCGAGGTTACTATGGCTACACCTTC.

The chain is built from TRBV5-4 and TRBJ2-2; D uncertain. CDR1 is SGHNT, CDR2 YYREEE, per germline (reference sequence). V gave up 1 base and J gave up 3 bases, with 10 bases separating them. The CDR3 covers 15 residues. CDR3 bases: TGTGCCAGCAGCTTGATACAGAAAGACACCGGGGAGCTGTTTTTT. Translation: CASSLIQKDTGELFF. The entire variable domain, with the rest obtained from reference TRBV5-4 and TRBJ2-2, is as follows: ETGVTQSPTHLIKTRGQQVTLRCSSQSGHNTVSWYQQALGQGPQFIFQYYREEENGRGNFPPRFSGLQFPNYSSELNVNALELDDSALYLCASSLIQKDTGELFFGEGSRLTVL.

The chain couples TRBV18 to TRBJ1-3; D is ambiguous. Germline V CDR1 and CDR2: KGHSH, LQKENI. CDR3 length: 14 residues. The germline V and J ends were trimmed by 2 bases and 3 bases, with 8 bases remaining between them. CDR3: CASSPDFGGNTIYF. DNA of the CDR3: TGTGCCAGCTCACCAGATTTCGGTGGAAACACCATATATTTT.

This clone was recorded a few times. The V gene is TRBV5-6, the J gene TRBJ2-5; D remains ambiguous. The ends were cut back, 4 bases at V and 4 bases at J, with 11 bases in the middle. This CDR3 has 13 residues. In germline, CDR1 is SGHDT, CDR2 YYEEEE. The CDR3 here is CASSTHNIETQYF. The DNA of the CDR3 is TGTGCCAGCAGCACCCACAACATAGAGACCCAGTACTTC.

This rearrangement joins TRBV20-1 to TRBJ2-7; 9 nucleotides agree with TRBD1. Trimming cost V 3 bases and J 5 bases; bases outside gene matches: 14. CDR1 DFQATT and CDR2 SNEGSKA come from the germline V gene (reference sequence). The CDR3 length is 16 residues. CDR3 protein: CSASPLGQGKQHEQYF. CDR3 in DNA: TGCAGTGCTAGTCCCCTGGGACAGGGAAAACAACACGAGCAGTACTTC.

This clone was picked up one time. The chain links TRBV6-6 to TRBJ2-2; 8 positions match TRBD1. The junction had 2 bases not matched to a gene; V was cut back by 2 bases and J by 3 bases. The germline gives CDR1 MNHNY, CDR2 SVGAGI (reference sequence). CDR3 length: 15 residues. The CDR3 DNA reads as TGTGCCAGCAGTTACCTGGGACAGGACACCGGGGAGCTGTTTTTT. It specifies CASSYLGQDTGELFF.